The rows below give T cell receptor beta chains drawn from one sample of a study of blood T cell repertoires in COVID-19. Here immunoSEQ multiplex PCR was the method, and the copy in TCRdb shows in-frame clones only, minus some. Among 150,000 or so clones, roughly nine tenths were seen once, and the ten largest hold 18%. The sequenced sample consisted of peripheral blood. Source of these receptors: a man in his sixties with active or convalescent COVID-19. Each CDR3 is given with its conserved first and last residue. The D gene is left open where the match is weak. Size is omitted from some rows. Given values are once, few, many or a class for expanded clones.

v_call	d_call	clone_size	j_call	cdr3_nt	cdr3_aa
TRBV24-1	TRBD1	.	TRBJ1-2	TGTGCCACCAGTGATTCCACAACAGGGGGAACGGATGGCTACACCTTC	CATSDSTTGGTDGYTF
TRBV10-1	TRBD1	.	TRBJ1-1	TGCGCCAGCTCGGGACAGACCAACACTGAAGCTTTCTTT	CASSGQTNTEAFF
TRBV6-5	.	.	TRBJ2-7	TGTGCCAGCAGTAAAAAGGGAGAGGGCTACGAGCAGTACTTC	CASSKKGEGYEQYF
TRBV7-9	TRBD1	.	TRBJ1-2	TGTGCCAGCAGCTTGGGGACAGACTATGGCTACACCTTC	CASSLGTDYGYTF
TRBV6-1	.	.	TRBJ2-7	TGTGCCAGCAGTGAACCCAACAGGGCCCTAACCTACGAGCAGTACTTC	CASSEPNRALTYEQYF
TRBV6-1	TRBD1	once	TRBJ1-6	TGTGCCAGCAGTGAAGCGGTCACAGGGGTCTCCTATAATTCACCCCTCCACTTT	CASSEAVTGVSYNSPLHF
TRBV20-1	.	.	TRBJ2-7	TGCAGTGCTAGTGCGGCAGGGATCCCTGACGAGCAGTACTTC	CSASAAGIPDEQYF
TRBV27	TRBD1	.	TRBJ1-2	TGTGCCAGCAGTCTAGATCATATCGGGCAGGGGGCCGGCTCGGAGGGCTACACCTTC	CASSLDHIGQGAGSEGYTF
TRBV19	.	.	TRBJ1-1	TGTGCCAGTAGTAATCAGGGGAGCACTGAAGCTTTCTTT	CASSNQGSTEAFF
TRBV7-2	TRBD2	.	TRBJ2-5	TGTGCCAGCAGCTTATCGGGGGGGCGAGAGACCCAGTACTTC	CASSLSGGRETQYF
TRBV28	.	.	TRBJ1-1	TGTGCCAGCAGCAAATCGACAGGTCTGGCCACTGAAGCTTTCTTT	CASSKSTGLATEAFF
TRBV7-2	TRBD2	.	TRBJ2-7	TGTGCCAGCAGCTTATGGCGGGGGGACTACGAGCAGTACTTC	CASSLWRGDYEQYF
TRBV18	.	.	TRBJ2-5	TGTGCCAGCTCACCGGGGGCAGTAGAAGAGACCCAGTACTTC	CASSPGAVEETQYF
TRBV5-4	TRBD1	.	TRBJ1-4	TGTGCCAGCAGCACTAGGACAGGGTTCAATGAAAAACTGTTTTTT	CASSTRTGFNEKLFF
TRBV4-2	TRBD2	.	TRBJ2-7	TGTGCCAGCAGCCAAGATGGGGCGGGAGCGGGGGAGCAGTACTTC	CASSQDGAGAGEQYF
TRBV25-1	TRBD1	.	TRBJ2-2	TGTGCCACTTCGACAGGGGTGGTCACCGGGGAGCTGTTTTTT	CATSTGVVTGELFF
TRBV30	.	once	TRBJ2-1	TGTGCCTGGCAGGAACTGAGCTCCTACAATGAGCAGTTCTTC	CAWQELSSYNEQFF
TRBV29-1	TRBD1	.	TRBJ1-2	TGCAGCGTTGGCTCGGGACAGTACTATGGCTACACCTTC	CSVGSGQYYGYTF
TRBV6-5	TRBD1	.	TRBJ1-5	TGTGCCAGCAGGAGGACAGGGGAAAGCAATCAGCCCCAGCATTTT	CASRRTGESNQPQHF
TRBV18	TRBD2	.	TRBJ2-1	TGTGCCAGCTCACCCCGACTAGCGGGAACTTCCTACAATGAGCAGTTCTTC	CASSPRLAGTSYNEQFF
TRBV5-1	TRBD1	.	TRBJ1-1	TGCGCCAGCAGCTCTCAGGGGGACACTGAAGCTTTCTTT	CASSSQGDTEAFF
TRBV5-4	.	.	TRBJ2-5	TGTGCCAGCAGCTTGGAGAAGACTGTCCAAGAGACCCAGTACTTC	CASSLEKTVQETQYF
TRBV7-2	.	.	TRBJ2-5	TGTGCCAGCAGCTTACACGGTTTCCAAGAGACCCAGTACTTC	CASSLHGFQETQYF
TRBV19	.	.	TRBJ1-1	TGTGCCAGTAAAATTAGCGCAATGAACACTGAAGCTTTCTTT	CASKISAMNTEAFF
TRBV5-1	TRBD2	.	TRBJ2-3	TGCGCCAGCAGCTTGCAGGCGGGGGGAACAGATACGCAGTATTTT	CASSLQAGGTDTQYF
TRBV25-1	.	.	TRBJ2-7	TGTGCCAGCAGTGGGGGCCTTCCCTACGAGCAGTACTTC	CASSGGLPYEQYF
TRBV7-2	TRBD2	.	TRBJ2-7	TGTGCCAGCAGCCCTCCGGGACTAGGGCTCGAGCAGTACTTC	CASSPPGLGLEQYF
TRBV5-4	.	.	TRBJ2-5	TGTGCCAGCAGCTTGCAGGGGCCCAAGACCCAGTACTTC	CASSLQGPKTQYF
TRBV2	.	.	TRBJ1-6	TGTGCCAGCATCCCGGACGGCGGGGGATCACCCCTCCACTTT	CASIPDGGGSPLHF
TRBV5-6	.	.	TRBJ2-7	TGTGCCAGCAGCTTAGGCGATTATACAGGCCTTCGGGAGCAGTACTTC	CASSLGDYTGLREQYF
TRBV30	.	once	TRBJ1-1	TGTGCCTGGAGTGATATGAACACTGAAGCTTTCTTT	CAWSDMNTEAFF
TRBV28	.	.	TRBJ2-2	TGTGCCAGCAGTTTATTTGCGGCGAACACCGGGGAGCTGTTTTTT	CASSLFAANTGELFF
TRBV5-1	.	.	TRBJ1-1	TGCGCCAGCAGCGGCGACAGTAACACTGAAGCTTTCTTT	CASSGDSNTEAFF
TRBV7-7	.	.	TRBJ2-2	TGTGCCAGCAGTCAGACCGCGCCGGGGAACACCGGGGAGCTGTTTTTT	CASSQTAPGNTGELFF
TRBV30	.	.	TRBJ2-5	TGTGCCTGGATAAAAACCGGGACATTGTACCAAGAGACCCAGTACTTC	CAWIKTGTLYQETQYF
TRBV5-1	TRBD1	.	TRBJ1-5	TGCGCCAGCAGCTTGGGACAGGGAGATCAGCCCCAGCATTTT	CASSLGQGDQPQHF
TRBV4-2	.	.	TRBJ2-1	TGTGCCAGCAGCCAAGATTTCGGACAATCGAACAATGAGCAGTTCTTC	CASSQDFGQSNNEQFF
TRBV19	.	.	TRBJ2-7	TGTGCCAGTAGTATCTCCAGGGCCTACGAGCAGTACTTC	CASSISRAYEQYF
TRBV11-2	.	.	TRBJ2-1	TGTGCCAGCAGCTTGCGCCCTACGGGAAATCCCTACAATGAGCAGTTCTTC	CASSLRPTGNPYNEQFF
TRBV5-1	TRBD1	.	TRBJ1-4	TGCGCCAGCAGCTTGAGACCGGGACAGAATGAAAAACTGTTTTTT	CASSLRPGQNEKLFF
TRBV7-9	TRBD1	.	TRBJ1-1	TGTGCCAGCAGCCCCGCTTTCTTTCACAGGGGGGGGAACACTGAAGCTTTCTTT	CASSPAFFHRGGNTEAFF
TRBV14	.	.	TRBJ1-1	TGTGCCAGCAGCCAAGTTCAGGGGCTGAACACTGAAGCTTTCTTT	CASSQVQGLNTEAFF
TRBV2	TRBD2	.	TRBJ2-3	TGTGCCAGCAGTGCTTTCCTAGCGGTCCTCACAGATACGCAGTATTTT	CASSAFLAVLTDTQYF
TRBV7-9	TRBD1	.	TRBJ1-1	TGTGCCAGCAGCGCCCGGGACAGACCGAACACTGAAGCTTTCTTT	CASSARDRPNTEAFF
TRBV9	.	once	TRBJ2-2	TGTGCCAGCAGCGTAGGTCTCTCCGGGGAGCTGTTTTTT	CASSVGLSGELFF
TRBV19	TRBD1	.	TRBJ2-2	TGTGCCAGTAGACAGGGGAGCAACACCGGGGAGCTGTTTTTT	CASRQGSNTGELFF
TRBV7-9	.	few	TRBJ1-6	TGTGCCAGCAGCTTAGGTCCCGAGGATTCCCTCCACTTT	CASSLGPEDSLHF
TRBV19	TRBD1	few	TRBJ1-5	TGTGCCAGTAGTATTGGACAGGGGCATCAGCCCCAGCATTTT	CASSIGQGHQPQHF
TRBV3-1/TRBV3-2	.	.	TRBJ1-1	TGTGCCAGCAGCCGTACTAAGAACACTGAAGCTTTCTTT	CASSRTKNTEAFF
TRBV19	TRBD1	.	TRBJ1-2	TGTGCCAGTAGTCCCTCCCAGGGGGCTCACTATGGCTACACCTTC	CASSPSQGAHYGYTF
TRBV30	TRBD2	.	TRBJ2-1	TGTGCCTGGAGTAGACTAGCGGGAGTACGGCAGTTCTTC	CAWSRLAGVRQFF
TRBV6-1	.	.	TRBJ1-3	TGTGCCAGCAGTGAAGCCGCGGGGCGCTCTGGAAACACCATATATTTT	CASSEAAGRSGNTIYF
TRBV6-6	TRBD2	.	TRBJ2-5	TGTGCCAGCGGAGAGCGGGGGGGAGTTGAGACCCAGTACTTC	CASGERGGVETQYF
TRBV19	TRBD1	.	TRBJ1-1	TGTGCCAGTACTCCGGGACAGGGGGACACTGAAGCTTTCTTT	CASTPGQGDTEAFF
TRBV7-8	.	.	TRBJ2-7	TGTGCCAGCAGCTTAGCGACAGGACAATACGAGCAGTACTTC	CASSLATGQYEQYF